This T cell receptor (beta chain) was sequenced in a study of control samples from healthy donors and cancer patients. The assay was immunoSEQ multiplex PCR, and TCRdb's table has in-frame clones only and misses some. This table holds 40,000 to 45,000 clones, 70% found once. V gave up 2 bases and J gave up 2 bases; unmatched junction bases: 6. CDR1 and CDR2 (germline): SNHLY, FYNNEI. The CDR3 is 16 amino acids. The sequence derives from a male donor with melanoma. The sample consisted of formalin-fixed, paraffin-embedded tissue. The V and J genes are TRBV2 and TRBJ2-3, with 8 bases that match TRBD2. For the CDR3, the DNA is TGTGCCAGCAGTGAAAACCCGGGAGGGTTCACAGATACGCAGTATTTT. Protein: CASSENPGGFTDTQYF.